These 8 T cell receptor beta chains were sequenced from one sample in a study of CD8+CD57+ T cells in acquired aplastic anemia. Profiling of TCR beta VDJ combinations and CDR3 sequences used genomic DNA as template. MiXCR, run by TCRdb on the reads, gives a single entry per CDR3 protein. The sample includes about 190,000 distinct CDR3 sequences, over 60% seen only once; the top ten take approximately 44%. Sample: sorted CD4+, CD8+, or CD8+CD57+ T cells (not recorded which) from PBMCs. The origin of the receptors is a human donor with severe aplastic anemia or a healthy control (not recorded which).

The genes are TRBV15 and TRBJ2-7; D might be TRBD1 (6 bases). V lost 0 bases to trimming and J lost 6 bases, with 15 bases between them. From germline, CDR1 is LNHNV and CDR2 YYDKDF (reference sequence). The CDR3 length is 15 residues. The CDR3 nucleotides read TGTGCCACCAGCAGAGACTCAGGGGAGAGCGGCGAGCAGTACTTC. This codes for CATSRDSGESGEQYF.

In this sample, this clonotype turned up a few times. This chain links TRBV5-4 with TRBJ2-5; TRBD2 matches 8 bases. The CDR3 extends over 16 amino acids. Germline lookup yields CDR1 SGHNT and CDR2 YYREEE (reference sequence). J gave up 7 bases and V 1 base, and 12 bases lay outside the gene matches. In nucleotides, the CDR3 is TGTGCCAGCAGCTTGAGGGCGGGAGGCCCGCCAGGGACCCAGTACTTC. Translated, it gives CASSLRAGGPPGTQYF.

The chain employs TRBV10-1 and TRBJ1-6; D gene uncertain. V dropped 6 bases and J dropped 5 bases, with 14 bases sitting between them. This CDR3 region has 15 residues. The V gene's germline CDR1 is WNHNN and CDR2 SYGVQD (reference sequence). The CDR3 loop is CASSGHLEHNSPLHF. In DNA, the CDR3 is TGCGCCAGCAGCGGGCACTTAGAACATAATTCACCCCTCCACTTT.

The J gene is TRBJ2-7, the V gene TRBV12-5; D call uncertain. CDR1 is LGHNT, CDR2 FRNRAP, per germline. Deletions cut 2 bases from V and 4 bases from J, with 12 bases between. CDR3 size: 14 residues. CDR3: CASGLLSTSYEQYF. The DNA of the CDR3 is TGTGCTAGTGGTTTGCTATCGACCTCTTACGAGCAGTACTTC. The variable domain in full, completed from reference TRBV12-5 and TRBJ2-7, reads DARVTQTPRHKVTEMGQEVTMRCQPILGHNTVFWYRQTMMQGLELLAYFRNRAPLDDSGMPKDRFSAEMPDATLATLKIQPSEPRDSAVYFCASGLLSTSYEQYFGPGTRLTVT.

The chain employs TRBV7-9 and TRBJ1-2, with D unclear. There are 12 residues in the CDR3. V lost 4 bases and J 6 bases, leaving 9 bases between the germline ends. Germline lookup yields CDR1 SEHNR and CDR2 FQNEAQ (reference sequence). CDR3 amino acids: CASSSNQDGYTF. The CDR3 bases are TGTGCCAGCAGCTCGAATCAGGATGGCTACACCTTC.

The chain combines TRBV10-3 with TRBJ2-2; 9 bases map to TRBD2. V dropped 9 bases and J dropped 7; count of bases not matched to a gene: 6. The germline CDR1 and CDR2 sequences are ENHRY and SYGVKD. The CDR3 has 13 residues. CDR3 residues: CAMKTSGRGELFF. The CDR3 DNA is TGTGCCATGAAGACTAGCGGACGCGGGGAGCTGTTTTTT.

As to this clonotype: Because the CDR3's place on the DNA is in doubt, the DNA is left out and the CDR3 is given as listed by TCRdb. The V and J genes are TRBV6-1 and TRBJ1-5; TRBD1, the table's D call, was not compared with the DNA. A total of 20 residues make up the CDR3, ends included. Germline V gives CDR1 MNHNS, CDR2 SASEGT. CDR3 amino acids: CASSYTGGLRAVLRAGHQHF.

In its sample, this clonotype was seen many times. The genes are TRBV19 and TRBJ1-1; unclear D gene. The CDR3 extends over 12 amino acids. Between the trimmed V and J ends, which lost 4 bases and 4 bases, there was a span of 7 bases. The germline gives CDR1 LNHDA, CDR2 SQIVND (reference sequence). The CDR3 sequence is CASSTGSTEAFF. CDR3 DNA: TGTGCCAGTAGTACCGGAAGCACTGAAGCTTTCTTT.